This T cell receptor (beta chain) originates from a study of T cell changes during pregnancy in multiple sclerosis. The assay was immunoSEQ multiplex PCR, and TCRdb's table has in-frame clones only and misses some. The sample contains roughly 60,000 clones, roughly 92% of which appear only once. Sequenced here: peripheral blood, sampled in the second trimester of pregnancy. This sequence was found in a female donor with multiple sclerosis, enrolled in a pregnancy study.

Written as DNA, the CDR3 is TGTGCCAGCAGCTTAGAAGGCGGGAGCCCTGGGACCCAGTACTTC. Protein: CASSLEGGSPGTQYF. The chain carries TRBV11-2 and TRBJ2-5; 7 nucleotides match TRBD2. This CDR3 spans 15 amino acids. The germline V gene encodes CDR1 SGHAT and CDR2 FQNNGV. With 0 bases clipped from V and 7 bases from J, the junction kept 8 bases outside the gene matches.